This record concerns one TCR beta chain sequence. What antigen it recognizes has not been identified. Qualities for individual bases were not recorded, and no much larger clone is one base off. The data stem from a study of cytomegalovirus exposure and HLA in healthy donors listed by TCRdb under 2017. For context, the study as a whole: An earlier analysis of some 600 of the donors reported roughly 300 Gb of sequence data and approximately 120 million unique TCR beta sequences obtained from about 179 million T cells. About 300 gigabases of sequencing data and roughly 90 million unique TCR sequences were included in an early release covering about 620 HLA-typed donors. Among the roughly 390 genotyped donors, approximately 82% belonged to the genetic ancestry cluster associated with self-reported Caucasian donors. The aim of the study was to test whether cataloging public T cell receptors could identify signatures of past pathogen exposure. The T cell repertoires of 700 or so subjects were profiled by immunosequencing and related to cytomegalovirus serostatus. Along with the roughly 670-subject first cohort, a separate validation cohort of around 120 different subjects was used. To predict cytomegalovirus infection status, the study combined high-throughput TCR immunosequencing, statistical association of individual TCRs with disease status, and machine learning. In a later analysis, previously published TCR beta repertoires from 500 to 750 donors were re-analyzed and high-resolution HLA genotyping was added so that TCR occurrence patterns could be studied. Rather than using new phenotypic data, the later analysis identified candidate immune exposures from TCR beta sequences and from how often those sequences occurred across donors. An earlier analysis of more than 450 of the donors used high-throughput TCR beta sequencing to judge whether each TCR beta V gene segment behaved as functional or pseudogenic. Donor age, sex, ethnicity and CMV serostatus were compiled together with the repertoire data. A later genetic analysis took genome-wide SNP genotypes for about 55% of the 666 donors and used that subset as a discovery cohort. All discovery cohort repertoires had been generated on a single sequencing platform. Both class I and class II loci were covered by HLA typing, at four-digit resolution. The number of donors typed differed by locus, with roughly 620-630 for A, B, C, DRB1 and DQB1, more than 500 for DQA1, 600 to 610 for DPA1, and around 430 for DPB1. Because of strong linkage in the cohort, 5 or 6 DR-DQ haplotypes were treated as single units for association and clustering. On average, over 200,000 unique TCR beta nucleotide sequences were sequenced per donor among about 400 genotyped donors of the cohort, with roughly a sixth of those sequences being non-productive.

What the study reported, not specific to this receptor: Roughly uniform sequencing depth across donors was assumed in presence/absence analyses, although this assumption may not hold. In a later analysis, most CMV-associated TCR beta chains were found to appear HLA-restricted, with HLA associations seemingly driven largely by CMV exposure. A group of highly shared sequence variants was considered likely to be a technical artifact of the sequencing pipeline. A later analysis reported that several top co-occurrence clusters appeared linked to parvovirus B19, influenza, CMV and Epstein-Barr virus. The study gave a list of 150 to 200 TCR beta chains associated with cytomegalovirus. An association between a missense DCLRE1C variant and V-gene and J-gene trimming of TCR beta chains was found in a later genetic analysis and replicated in an independent cohort. The cohort was sequenced for TCR beta chains only, and without alpha or paired-chain data the features that could be detected were limited. The classifier was reported to diagnose cytomegalovirus status with high specificity and sensitivity in both the original and validation cohorts. When HLA alleles, especially DR and DQ, strongly co-occurred, attributing TCR associations to individual alleles was difficult. A further reported finding was that TCR beta sequences accurately predicted the HLA-A and HLA-B alleles for most subjects in the first cohort. While some public TCRs were present in many individuals, most TCR sequences turned up only very rarely across donors. In vitro tests confirmed that a few of the cytomegalovirus-associated TCR beta chains recognize cytomegalovirus antigens. Approximately 18 rarely observed V segments, including chromosome 9 orphons, were excluded from the earlier analysis of about 500 of the donors because counts were too low. An earlier analysis of roughly 570 of the donors showed that most TCR beta V segments appeared in productive rearrangements either about 90% or about 30% of the time, which broadly matched IMGT annotations. A later genetic analysis reported fewer N-insertions in productive TCRs among donors in an Asian-associated ancestry cluster than the roughly 720-donor mean. Correlated functional status among segregating V segments might reflect linkage disequilibrium, but an unknown experimental factor could not be ruled out. HLA typing was unavailable for some donors at each locus, so association tests used only the typed subset. In a later analysis, HLA-associated TCR beta chains were found to be more clonally expanded and to have lower generation probabilities than equally common non-associated chains. In a later analysis, about 17,000 TCR beta sequences were associated with specific HLA alleles at a false discovery rate of 0.05. The authors suggested that the approach could potentially be generalized to other disease states and immunological phenotypes. According to a later analysis, TCR association rates differed among HLA loci, with DRB1 alleles showing the most associated TCRs and HLA-C alleles showing the fewest. The only immune exposure information available for the cohort was CMV serostatus.

In total, over 600 healthy bone marrow donors made up the cohort. All cohort members were sampled while nominally healthy, although unrecorded immune exposures were likely present. The donor tested CMV seronegative and was one of the 352 seronegative cohort members. Each donor provided a peripheral blood sample, and peripheral blood mononuclear cells were used for TCR beta sequencing. The Qiagen DNeasy Blood Extraction Kit was used to extract genomic DNA from the blood cell samples. Libraries were built with the immunoSEQ multiplex PCR assay. A mixture of 60 forward primers for TCR Vbeta segments and 13 reverse primers for TCR Jbeta segments was used in the multiplex PCR. The CDR3 region of rearranged TCR beta genes was amplified from genomic DNA with a multiplex PCR assay. The amplified TCR beta libraries were sequenced on the Illumina HiSeq System as 87-base-pair reads. From the authors' description of their analysis: A later analysis counted tens of millions of unique TCR beta chains across the 666 repertoires, and 10 million to 12 million of these chains were shared by at least two donors. Raw reads were error-corrected and collapsed into unique sequences by a nearest-neighbor algorithm in which closely related sequences were merged to remove PCR and sequencing errors. To assign V, D and J gene segments, CDR3 sequences were aligned to IMGT reference sequences. Each retained sequence needed at least a six-nucleotide match to both a V gene segment and a J gene segment. A rearrangement counted as productive if the CDR3 had no stop codons and remained in frame with V and J, and every other rearrangement counted as non-productive. CDR3 was defined by IMGT convention, running from the second conserved V-encoded cysteine to the conserved J-encoded phenylalanine. Sequences without an unambiguous match to a single V gene segment were excluded from the earlier analysis of approximately 600 of the donors. An earlier analysis of fewer than 750 of the donors called V segments functional above 56.7% productive rearrangements and segregating when the between-donor standard deviation exceeded 5%. A statistical classification framework was developed to diagnose cytomegalovirus status using the catalog of TCR beta chain sequences. V and J gene assignment, in a later analysis, came from comparing TCR nucleotide sequences with IMGT/GENE-DB human TR gene sequences. The TCRdist pipeline was used in a later analysis to assign CDR3 sequences and most-parsimonious VDJ recombination scenarios. A later analysis defined each TCR beta chain by its CDR3 amino acid sequence plus V-gene family, and excluded reads lacking a unique V-gene family. As a way to deal with suspected cross-contamination and a sequencing artifact, a later analysis dropped approximately 590 nucleotide sequences that were highly shared and had low generation probability. For each public chain, a later analysis derived a clonal expansion index from normalized ranks of inferred template counts within each repertoire. In a later analysis, generation probabilities were computed with a VDJ recombination model fitted to out-of-frame rearrangements, and the resulting probabilities were checked against IGoR. Hypergeometric tests were used in a later analysis to score TCR-TCR, TCR-HLA and TCR-CMV co-occurrence, with a repertoire-size bias correction applied to the TCR pairs. In a later analysis, false discovery rates were estimated by permuting HLA or CMV assignments 20 times. In a later analysis, co-occurring TCRs were grouped with DBSCAN, and TCRdist sequence similarity was added when clustering was performed within HLA-allele-positive subsets. Repertoires with fewer than 30,000 or more than 120,000 public chains were left out of co-occurrence clustering, as were about 5 repertoires with anomalous nucleotide sharing. TCRdb provides this immuneACCESS table in a form limited to in-frame rearrangements. Some clones are lacking; in checked studies, under half of them reflect an unresolved V gene, and why the rest are absent is not known. V and J calls and clone size follow that table, whereas D and trimming were derived from the DNA. A total of 170,000 or so clones appear in this sample, 80% to 85% of them only once. About 0.39% of the sample comes from the top ten.

The sequencing input was PBMCs. The TCR originated in a boy younger than 10 in good health and CMV-seronegative.

CDR3 protein: CASSLASGSVETQYF. The sequenced DNA: TGTGCCAGCAGCTTGGCTAGCGGGAGTGTCGAGACCCAGTACTTC. The chain uses TRBV5-4 and TRBJ2-5; a stretch of 10 junction bases matches TRBD2. For this chain, trimming is 0 bases at the V end and 5 bases at the J end, and the number of junction bases without a gene match is 4. The CDR3 holds 15 amino acids from the cysteine to the phenylalanine. Of all the DNA, just the CDR3 is kept, 45 bases in frame from base 1. Looking up the germline V gene (reference sequence) yields CDR1 SGHNT and CDR2 YYREEE.